A selection of T cell receptor beta chains follows, all from one sample in a study of T-cell memory formation after mild COVID-19. TCRdb reanalysed the 5' RACE reads using MiXCR and keeps one entry per CDR3 protein. Among 40,000 to 45,000 distinct CDR3 sequences listed, 6% to 9.5% were seen once. Sample: PBMCs or a T cell subset sorted from them (not recorded which). These receptors all stem from a man aged 18 to 30 who had mild COVID-19 (a few samples of this study predate the infection). Cell type and time point are not known. CDR3s include the opening cysteine and the closing phenylalanine or tryptophan. D genes are given only for firm matches. Expanded clones are given a class, and other clones once, few, many or no size at all.

CDR3nt	CDR3aa	j_gene	v_gene	abundance	d_gene
TGTGCCAGCAGCCCGGGGATAGCCGCAGATACGCAGTATTTT	CASSPGIAADTQYF	TRBJ2-3	TRBV5-6	few	.
TGTGCCAGCAGTTATCCGGGACTAGGTGGGGTGAATGAGCAGTTCTTC	CASSYPGLGGVNEQFF	TRBJ2-1	TRBV2	.	TRBD2
TGCAGCTGGTCTGGGGGCATGGATACGCAGTATTTT	CSWSGGMDTQYF	TRBJ2-3	TRBV29-1	many	.
TGCGCCAGCAGCTTGGAAGGAACAACATCCTACGAGCAGTACTTC	CASSLEGTTSYEQYF	TRBJ2-7	TRBV5-1	few	.
TGTGCCAGCAGTCCCCGAATCTCTTCTGGCTACACCTTC	CASSPRISSGYTF	TRBJ1-2	TRBV28	few	.
TGTGCCAGCAGGGCCGGACCGCAGAGGGAGTTCTTC	CASRAGPQREFF	TRBJ2-1	TRBV2	few	.
TGTGCCAGCAGCCACCAAACCACCACTCCAGGTGCAGGCTACACCTTC	CASSHQTTTPGAGYTF	TRBJ1-2	TRBV7-2	few	.
TGTGCCAGCAATAGACTAGCGGCTAACTCTGGGGCCAACGTCCTGACTTTC	CASNRLAANSGANVLTF	TRBJ2-6	TRBV7-8	few	TRBD2
TGTGCCAGCAGCTCAGAGAAACAGGGCGCCGGGGAGCTGTTTTTT	CASSSEKQGAGELFF	TRBJ2-2	TRBV5-6	medium-sized	.
TGTGCCAGCAGTTTGTATCCAGATACGCAGTATTTT	CASSLYPDTQYF	TRBJ2-3	TRBV12-3/TRBV12-4	many	.
TGCAGTGCTAGAGTATTCGGACAGGCCTCCTATAATTCACCCCTCCACTTT	CSARVFGQASYNSPLHF	TRBJ1-6	TRBV20-1	many	TRBD1
TGTGCCAGCAGCGTAGTCGAGGTAGAGACTGAAGCTTTCTTT	CASSVVEVETEAFF	TRBJ1-1	TRBV9	few	.
TGTGCCAGCAGCGTAGTACCGGTCCCGGATACGCAGTATTTT	CASSVVPVPDTQYF	TRBJ2-3	TRBV9	.	.
TGCGCCAGCAGCCAAGACCTTGGGGGAATGTTTGGAGCTTTCTTT	CASSQDLGGMFGAFF	TRBJ1-1	TRBV4-3	few	.
TGCAGCGCCCCCGTGGACTACCAAGAGACCCAGTACTTC	CSAPVDYQETQYF	TRBJ2-5	TRBV29-1	.	.
TGTGCCAGCAGCTTGGCGGGGGCCCAAGAGACCCAGTACTTC	CASSLAGAQETQYF	TRBJ2-5	TRBV5-4	.	.
TGTGCCAGCAGCCAAGAGTGGGGTAGGTCCTACAATGAGCAGTTCTTC	CASSQEWGRSYNEQFF	TRBJ2-1	TRBV7-2	.	.
TGTGCCAGCAGTTTCGTAGGGACAACTGACTACTATGGCTACACCTTC	CASSFVGTTDYYGYTF	TRBJ1-2	TRBV6-5	few	.
TGTGCCAGCAGCTTAACGGTGAACACTGAAGCTTTCTTT	CASSLTVNTEAFF	TRBJ1-1	TRBV7-2	many	.
TGTGCCAGCAGCCAGGGAAGAAACAATGAGCAGTTCTTC	CASSQGRNNEQFF	TRBJ2-1	TRBV3-1	.	.
TGTGCCAGCAGCTTGAGGTCCGGGGTCTCACCCCTCCACTTT	CASSLRSGVSPLHF	TRBJ1-6	TRBV11-2	many	.
TGCGCCAGCAGCCAGGGTCTCGGAGAGACCCAGTACTTC	CASSQGLGETQYF	TRBJ2-5	TRBV4-3	few	.
TGTGCCTGGAATCTGTGGGACAGGGCTTCACCCCTCCACTTT	CAWNLWDRASPLHF	TRBJ1-6	TRBV30	few	TRBD1
TGTGCCACCAGCAGACACCGAGCGACAGATACGCAGTATTTT	CATSRHRATDTQYF	TRBJ2-3	TRBV15	medium-sized	.
TGTGCCAGCAGTAACCTGGTTGGAAACACCATATATTTT	CASSNLVGNTIYF	TRBJ1-3	TRBV12-3/TRBV12-4	few	.
TGTGCCAGCACCCAAGGACGGATTAATGAAAAACTGTTTTTT	CASTQGRINEKLFF	TRBJ1-4	TRBV25-1	few	.
TGCGCCGGGACTTTATCGGGGGGCCATACCGGGGAGCTGTTTTTT	CAGTLSGGHTGELFF	TRBJ2-2	TRBV5-1	few	.
TGTGCCAGCAGCTTTCGGTTTGAGAAGAACATTCAGTACTTC	CASSFRFEKNIQYF	TRBJ2-4	TRBV11-1	many	.
TGTGCCAGCAGCGGACAGGGGACTAATCAGCCCCAGCATTTT	CASSGQGTNQPQHF	TRBJ1-5	TRBV6-6	few	TRBD1
TGCAGTGCTAGAGGAGGGACCGCCAGTACCGGGGAGCTGTTTTTT	CSARGGTASTGELFF	TRBJ2-2	TRBV20-1	few	.
TGCAGTGCTATTGGCGGACTTACTTTTGAGCAGTTCTTC	CSAIGGLTFEQFF	TRBJ2-1	TRBV20-1	few	.
TGTGCCAGCAGTTCCCACGATTGGGCGGGGGGCCTATTCCAGTACTTC	CASSSHDWAGGLFQYF	TRBJ2-5	TRBV6-5	many	TRBD2
TGTGCCAGCAGTCCGACAGGGAACCGGAACGATTCACCCCTCCACTTT	CASSPTGNRNDSPLHF	TRBJ1-6	TRBV28	few	TRBD1
TGTGCCAGCGTAAACCTACAGGGTTCCTTCACAGATACGCAGTATTTT	CASVNLQGSFTDTQYF	TRBJ2-3	TRBV5-5	.	.
TGTGCCACCAGCAGAGTTGGACTTTACAATGAGCAGTTCTTC	CATSRVGLYNEQFF	TRBJ2-1	TRBV15	few	.
TGTGCCAGCAGCTTGCAAGGACAGGGGCTCTTCGGCACTAATGAAAAACTGTTTTTT	CASSLQGQGLFGTNEKLFF	TRBJ1-4	TRBV5-6	.	TRBD1
TGCGCCAGCAGCCAGTCGAATCAGCCCCAGCATTTT	CASSQSNQPQHF	TRBJ1-5	TRBV4-1	few	.
TGCAGTGCCCTTGGGGGGAACACTGAAGCTTTCTTT	CSALGGNTEAFF	TRBJ1-1	TRBV20-1	.	.
TGTGCCAGCAGTTTCGGGACAGGGGCCACAGATACGCAGTATTTT	CASSFGTGATDTQYF	TRBJ2-3	TRBV6-2/TRBV6-3	few	TRBD1
TGCAGTGCTAGAGACCCAGCGGGAGCCAAAAACATTCAGTACTTC	CSARDPAGAKNIQYF	TRBJ2-4	TRBV20-1	few	.
TGTGCCAGCAGCAAAGACAGGCAGGGCTACACCTTC	CASSKDRQGYTF	TRBJ1-2	TRBV7-6	many	.
TGTGCCAGCAGCCGGGGGACAGGGGAGGAGACCCAGTACTTC	CASSRGTGEETQYF	TRBJ2-5	TRBV5-5	.	TRBD1
TGCGCCAGCAGCTCCTGGACAGAGACATACGAGCAGTACTTC	CASSSWTETYEQYF	TRBJ2-7	TRBV5-1	many	.
TGTGCCAGCAGCTTATCCCCGGGGGCGGGCACAGATACGCAGTATTTT	CASSLSPGAGTDTQYF	TRBJ2-3	TRBV7-2	few	.
TGCAGTGCTACTGGCAGAGGAAACACTGAAGCTTTCTTT	CSATGRGNTEAFF	TRBJ1-1	TRBV20-1	.	.
TGCGCCAGCAGCTCCACCCCCCCCACAGATACGCAGTATTTT	CASSSTPPTDTQYF	TRBJ2-3	TRBV5-1	few	.
TGCGCCAGCAGCCCCTCCGGGGGGAGGACTGAAGCTTTCTTT	CASSPSGGRTEAFF	TRBJ1-1	TRBV4-1	few	.
TGTGCCATCAGTGAGTCGACAGGGACGGAGCAGTACTTC	CAISESTGTEQYF	TRBJ2-7	TRBV10-3	.	TRBD1
TGTGCCAGCAGCAAATCAGGGTTAGGAGAAAAACTGTTTTTT	CASSKSGLGEKLFF	TRBJ1-4	TRBV7-9	few	.
TGTGCCAGTGCCAATGTCGGGACAGATTACTACGAGCAGTACTTC	CASANVGTDYYEQYF	TRBJ2-7	TRBV19	many	TRBD1
TGCAGTGCTAGACATCCGAGGGGGCAGTACTTC	CSARHPRGQYF	TRBJ2-7	TRBV20-1	.	.